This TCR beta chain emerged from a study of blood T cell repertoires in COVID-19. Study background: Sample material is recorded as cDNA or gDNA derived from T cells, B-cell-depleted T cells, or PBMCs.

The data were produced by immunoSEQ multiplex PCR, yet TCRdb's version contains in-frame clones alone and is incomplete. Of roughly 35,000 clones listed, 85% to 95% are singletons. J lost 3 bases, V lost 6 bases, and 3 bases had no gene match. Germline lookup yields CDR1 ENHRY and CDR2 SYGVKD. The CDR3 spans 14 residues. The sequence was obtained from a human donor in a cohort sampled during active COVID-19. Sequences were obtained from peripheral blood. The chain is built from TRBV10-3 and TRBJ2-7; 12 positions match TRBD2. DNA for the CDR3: TGTGCCATCAGAGGACTAGCGGGAAGCTACGAGCAGTACTTC. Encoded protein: CAIRGLAGSYEQYF.